This entry features one TCR beta chain sequence. What it binds is unknown. This sample was taken from a study of T cells after yellow fever vaccination. Broader study findings: The CD4 and CD8 compartments had a small share of their clonotypes in common.

A single record per CDR3 protein comes from TCRdb applying MiXCR to the 5' RACE reads. The profile shows 250,000 to 300,000 distinct CDR3 sequences, 10% to 15% of them singletons. The sequence came from a man aged 25-40 years who received the YFV17D yellow fever vaccine. The sequences come from CD4+ T cells sorted from PBMCs, collected 45 days after the yellow fever booster vaccination.

CDR3 sequence: CASSAASGNYEQYF. DNA of the CDR3: TGCGCCAGCAGCGCCGCTAGCGGGAATTACGAGCAGTACTTC. The chain joins TRBV5-1 to TRBJ2-7; TRBD2 agrees at 9 bases. This CDR3 spans 14 amino acids. CDR1 is SGHRS, CDR2 YFSETQ, per germline. The trim removed 4 bases at V and 4 bases at J, leaving 6 bases unmatched. Looking up the rest from reference TRBV5-1 and TRBJ2-7 gives the full variable domain: KAGVTQTPRYLIKTRGQQVTLSCSPISGHRSVSWYQQTPGQGLQFLFEYFSETQRNKGNFPGRFSGRQFSNSRSEMNVSTLELGDSALYLCASSAASGNYEQYFGPGTRLTVT.